This T cell receptor beta chain was identified during a study of T-cell memory formation after mild COVID-19. Points from the study as a whole: Later expanders leaned CD4+, whereas clones that contracted between day 15 and 85 were balanced CD4/CD8. Second-wave clones with a day 37 peak had unconfirmed SARS-CoV-2 specificity.

The CDR3 is 14 residues long. 5'RACE primed from the constant segment yielded TCR alpha and TCR beta cDNA libraries bearing sample barcodes and UMIs. TCRdb reanalysed the 5' RACE reads using MiXCR and keeps one entry per CDR3 protein. The repertoire includes about 410,000 distinct CDR3 sequences, approximately 18% of them detected once, and 20% to 25% sits in the top ten. This clonotype came up a few times. Its target is unknown. This clonotype was sampled from a man aged 18-30 years who had mild COVID-19 (a few samples of this study predate the infection). Cell type and time point are not known. The sample taken for sequencing was PBMCs or a T cell subset sorted from them (not recorded which). This chain uses TRBV21-1 with TRBJ1-4; the table's TRBD1 call for D was not verified on the DNA. TRBV21-1 is tagged as a pseudogene. The CDR3 coding sequence is TGTGCCAGCGGTGTTGGACAGGGAGGAGAAAAACTGTTTTTT. It is translated as CASGVGQGGEKLFF.